The entry that follows covers one T cell receptor beta chain sequence. This entry is derived from a study of T cell responses to AZD1222 COVID-19 vaccine. Here immunoSEQ multiplex PCR was the method, and the copy in TCRdb shows in-frame clones only, minus some. The repertoire has 150,000 to 200,000 clones, roughly 94% of them found once; the top ten carry under 6%. This receptor was obtained from an adult who received the AZD1222 COVID-19 vaccine. Material: peripheral blood, obtained 28 days after the second AZD1222 dose.

The CDR3 protein is CASTRDSWANVLTF. CDR3 nucleotide sequence: TGTGCCAGTACCCGGGACAGCTGGGCCAACGTCCTGACTTTC. The chain combines TRBV19 with TRBJ2-6, with TRBD1 matching over 7 bases. There are 14 residues in the CDR3. Unmatched junction bases numbered 5, after V lost 7 bases and J lost 5 bases. The V gene's germline CDR1 is LNHDA and CDR2 SQIVND (reference sequence).